The 32 T cell receptor beta chains below come from one sample, sequenced in a study of regulatory T cells in long-lasting Graves disease (dated by TCRdb to the early 2020s). To prepare the library, multiplex PCR was applied. Sequencing used an Illumina HiSeq 4000. To build TCR beta libraries, CDR3 regions were amplified by Arm-PCR using iRepertoire HTBI primers. Clones were called with MiXCR by TCRdb after fastp trimmed the public reads at Q25, and only in-frame beta chains were retained. Merged by CDR3 protein, the rows form single entries marked with the most common genes and DNA. The sample includes around 480,000 distinct CDR3 sequences, with around 15% observed a single time. About 12% of the sample rests with the top ten. The sample's time point label, decoded: newly diagnosed GD, antithyroid drugs for less than 3 months. For both TCR sequencing and RNA sequencing, RNA was extracted from PBMCs in TRIzol.

This sample also appeared in a second study, on T cells in Graves' hyperthyroidism and ophthalmopathy.

Here the sequenced sample was peripheral blood mononuclear cells (PBMCs), taken at new diagnosis, from a patient treated with antithyroid drugs. The receptors here all came from a man between 40 and 49 years old with Graves disease. Donor details come from another sample of the same person, matched by shared clones.

In this sample, this clonotype turned up many times. The chain has TRBV2 and TRBJ1-1; D not certain. The V gene's germline CDR1 is SNHLY and CDR2 FYNNEI. Between the trimmed V and J ends, which lost 2 bases and 7 bases, there was a span of 8 bases. The CDR3 covers 12 residues. The CDR3 here is CASSESGVEAFF. Written as DNA, the CDR3 is TGTGCCAGCAGTGAATCAGGTGTTGAAGCTTTCTTT.

The chain has TRBV9 and TRBJ2-4, with 8 bases matching TRBD2. The germline gives CDR1 SGDLS, CDR2 YYNGEE. The CDR3 loop spans 15 amino acids. The trim removed 1 base at V and 0 bases at J, leaving 0 bases unmatched. For the CDR3, the DNA is TGTGCCAGCAGCGTACTAGCGGGAGCCAAAAACATTCAGTACTTC. It encodes CASSVLAGAKNIQYF.

This clonotype was observed at least ten times. The V call is TRBV12-3 or TRBV12-4, the J call TRBJ2-2; a weak D match, TRBD1 (6 bases). The CDR3 consists of 13 residues. Trimming shortened V by 6 bases and J by 6 bases, and 11 bases separated the two germline ends. This chain's CDR3 is CASRPKGAGELFF. The CDR3 DNA sequence: TGTGCCAGCAGGCCCAAGGGGGCCGGGGAGCTGTTTTTT.

In its sample, this clonotype was seen many times. V is TRBV24-1 and J is TRBJ1-2; no definite D call. The CDR3 is 13 amino acids. Deletions cut 3 bases from V and 7 bases from J, with 11 bases between. Looked up from germline, CDR1 is KGHDR and CDR2 is SFDVKD. The CDR3, as DNA: TGTGCCACCAGTGATAATTCAGAGACTGGCTACACCTTC. It yields the protein CATSDNSETGYTF.

V usage is TRBV6-1 and J usage is TRBJ1-2; D remains ambiguous. V lost 6 bases and J lost 8, with 7 bases in between. In germline, CDR1 is MNHNS, CDR2 SASEGT. The CDR3 length is 10 residues. CDR3: CASSRNGYTF. CDR3 nucleotide sequence: TGTGCCAGCAGCCGAAACGGCTACACCTTC.

This clonotype showed up many times. CDR3 loop: CASSLLAPSYNEQFF. CDR3 bases: TGTGCCAGCAGCCTACTAGCGCCGTCCTACAATGAGCAGTTCTTC. This chain connects TRBV6-2 or TRBV6-3 to TRBJ2-1; 7 positions agree with TRBD2. The length of the CDR3 is 15 residues. Germline V gene sequence: CDR1 MNHEY, CDR2 SVGEGT. V was clipped by 6 bases and J by 1 base; unmatched bases: 6.

Comment on this clonotype: An end of the junction differs from the germline gene, which may be a read error. The CDR3 loop reads CASSSRQGVWF. The CDR3 DNA sequence: TGTGCCAGCAGCTCTCGACAGGGGGTTTGGTTC. The rearrangement links TRBV7-9 to TRBJ2-7; 9 bases map to TRBD1. CDR1 and CDR2 (germline): SEHNR, FQNEAQ (reference sequence). CDR3 size: 11 residues.

This clonotype was counted at least ten times. The gene calls are TRBV3-1 and TRBJ2-5, with a weak D call TRBD2 (5 bases). V was clipped by 5 bases and J by 4 bases, with 14 bases between them. The germline V gene has CDR1 LGHDT and CDR2 YNNKEL (reference sequence). The CDR3 contains 14 residues. The CDR3 DNA reads TGTGCCAGCAGCTGGACTGCACGTGGAGAGACCCAGTACTTC. It translates to CASSWTARGETQYF.

This clonotype was observed a handful of times. The chain is built from TRBV20-1 and TRBJ2-1, with D unclear. The ends were cut back, 3 bases at V and 10 bases at J, with 10 bases in the middle. CDR1 and CDR2 (germline): DFQATT, SNEGSKA (reference sequence). The CDR3 is 11 residues long. For the CDR3, the DNA is TGCAGTGCTAGTAAGGCTAGAGAGCAGTTCTTC. Residues: CSASKAREQFF.

The chain uses TRBV6-2 or TRBV6-3 and TRBJ1-2; D is perhaps TRBD1 (6 bases). This CDR3 has 14 residues. Trimming stripped 5 bases from V and 4 bases from J, with 14 bases between. The germline V gene has CDR1 MNHEY and CDR2 SVGEGT. The CDR3, as DNA: TGTGCCAGCAGTCCCCGACAGGACTCCTATGGCTACACCTTC. Translating it yields CASSPRQDSYGYTF.

This clonotype was seen more than once but under ten times. This sequence joins TRBV7-9 and TRBJ2-3; 9 bases align to TRBD1. J lost 2 bases, V lost 5 bases, and 5 bases had no gene match. The CDR3 totals 15 residues. The V gene's germline CDR1 is SEHNR and CDR2 FQNEAQ (reference sequence). The CDR3 sequence: CASSPRQGDTDTQYF. The DNA of the CDR3 is TGTGCCAGCAGCCCTCGACAGGGGGACACAGATACGCAGTATTTT.

This clonotype was detected ten times or more. The CDR3 spells CAWKPPGVVETQYF. The CDR3 bases are TGTGCCTGGAAGCCCCCGGGAGTTGTAGAGACCCAGTACTTC. The gene calls are TRBV30 and TRBJ2-5; maybe TRBD2 (6 bases). Per germline, CDR1 GTSNPN and CDR2 SVGIG (reference sequence). V lost 4 bases and J 4 bases, leaving 16 bases between the germline ends. There are 14 residues in the CDR3.

This clonotype was found a few times. The V gene is TRBV6-1, the J gene TRBJ2-1; the D call may be TRBD1 or TRBD2 (6 bases each). CDR1 and CDR2 (germline): MNHNS, SASEGT. Trimming removed 8 bases from V and 0 bases from J, with 11 bases in between. CDR3 length equals 14 residues. CDR3 nucleotide sequence: TGTGCCAGCGAGGGGGGACGCTCCTACAATGAGCAGTTCTTC. It translates to CASEGGRSYNEQFF.

In regard to this clonotype: Being one base from a much bigger clone, this may be a read error. The chain joins TRBV24-1 to TRBJ2-2, with 10 bases identical to TRBD2. The CDR3 runs 19 residues. Germline lookup yields CDR1 KGHDR and CDR2 SFDVKD. CDR3 in DNA: TGTGCCACCAGTGATAGCGGGAGGGGAGGATCAGTAAAGAGCGGGGAGCTGCTTTTT. It specifies CATSDSGRGGSVKSGELLF.

This clonotype was counted a few times. The chain uses TRBV15 and TRBJ2-7; TRBD2 might be the D (6 bases). Germline lookup yields CDR1 LNHNV and CDR2 YYDKDF (reference sequence). CDR3 length: 14 residues. The V gene lost 0 bases and the J gene lost 1 base, with 7 bases spanning the gap. CDR3 DNA: TGTGCCACCAGCAGAGAACGGGAGTCCTACGAGCAGTACTTC. This encodes CATSRERESYEQYF.

The chain recombines TRBV20-1 with TRBJ2-7; the match to TRBD1 covers 8 bases. The trim removed 0 bases at V and 5 bases at J, leaving 6 bases unmatched. The germline V gene has CDR1 DFQATT and CDR2 SNEGSKA (reference sequence). This CDR3 spans 14 amino acids. The CDR3: CSARDQDRVHEQYF. The CDR3 nucleotides read TGCAGTGCTAGAGATCAGGACAGGGTCCACGAGCAGTACTTC.

This clonotype has only one observation. The rearrangement links TRBV9 to TRBJ1-2; D not certain. Germline CDR1 is SGDLS and CDR2 is YYNGEE. The V gene lost 2 bases and the J gene lost 4 bases, with 9 bases spanning the gap. The CDR3 contains 13 residues. The CDR3 coding sequence is TGTGCCAGCAGCGTGGGAGAGCTCTATGGCTACACCTTC. Amino acids: CASSVGELYGYTF.

CDR3 amino acids: CASRRQGETEAFF. CDR3 coding DNA: TGTGCCAGCAGAAGACAGGGAGAAACTGAAGCTTTCTTT. The chain couples TRBV7-9 to TRBJ1-1, with TRBD1 identical over 7 bases. Germline V gene sequence: CDR1 SEHNR, CDR2 FQNEAQ (reference sequence). CDR3 length: 13 residues. After removal of 6 bases from V and 5 bases from J, the junction contained 6 bases not matched to a gene.

This clonotype appeared many times. The rearrangement links TRBV11-3 to TRBJ2-1, with 7 bases identical to TRBD2. Looked up from germline, CDR1 is SGHNT and CDR2 is YENEEA. J gave up 6 bases and V 5 bases, and 4 bases lay outside the gene matches. This CDR3 has 13 amino acids. The CDR3 is CASSVLASNEQFF. CDR3 nucleotide sequence: TGTGCCAGCAGCGTACTAGCGTCCAATGAGCAGTTCTTC. The entire variable domain, with the rest obtained from reference TRBV11-3 and TRBJ2-1, is as follows: EAGVVQSPRYKIIEKKQPVAFWCNPISGHNTLYWYLQNLGQGPELLIRYENEEAVDDSQLPKDRFSAERLKGVDSTLKIQPAELGDSAVYLCASSVLASNEQFFGPGTRLTVL.

This clonotype was detected ten times or more. The chain couples TRBV13 to TRBJ2-3; 14 nucleotides line up with TRBD2. The V segment lost 4 bases and the J segment 4 bases; nucleotides outside the gene matches: 7. The CDR3 consists of 17 residues. The germline V gene has CDR1 PRHDT and CDR2 FYEKMQ (reference sequence). CDR3 loop: CASSSSGLAGASDTQYF. CDR3 DNA: TGTGCCAGCAGCTCCTCGGGACTAGCGGGAGCGTCAGATACGCAGTATTTT.

This clonotype has ten or more counts. J is TRBJ2-1 and V is TRBV18; no clear D. V was clipped by 8 bases and J by 0 bases, with 11 bases between them. Per the germline V gene, CDR1 is KGHSH and CDR2 is LQKENI. The CDR3 runs to 14 residues. The CDR3 sequence: CASSLSSSYNEQFF. The CDR3 DNA reads as TGTGCCAGCAGTTTGAGTAGCTCCTACAATGAGCAGTTCTTC.

This clonotype was seen just once. This likely stems from a read error, as it lies one base from a far larger clone. This chain connects TRBV7-9 to TRBJ2-7; TRBD2 is a possible D gene (7 bases). The CDR3 extends over 14 amino acids. CDR1 is SEHNR and CDR2 is FQNEAQ in the germline V gene (reference sequence). Here the CDR3 reads CTSSGTLSSYEQYF. The CDR3 coding sequence is TGTACCAGCAGCGGGACATTGAGCTCCTACGAGCAGTACTTC.

This clonotype was seen a handful of times. Possible read error: a much larger clone is one base away. This chain joins TRBV28 and TRBJ2-3; a possible D gene is TRBD1 (7 bases). Per the germline V gene, CDR1 is MDHEN and CDR2 is SYDVKM. The CDR3 runs to 14 residues. V was shortened by 3 bases and J by 4 bases, with 11 bases between the two germline ends. The CDR3 nucleotides read TGTGCCAGCAGTTTCGACAGGGAGGCAGATACGCAGTATTTT. This encodes CASSFDREADTQYF.

In this sample, this clonotype turned up many times. The chain is built from TRBV12-3 or TRBV12-4 and TRBJ2-5, with TRBD2 matching 9 bases. The CDR3 extends over 16 amino acids. V lost 1 base, J lost 5 bases, and 8 bases stayed unmatched. CDR3 nucleotide sequence: TGTGCCAGCAGTTTAGAAGCTAGCGGGAACGACGAGACCCAGTACTTC. Encoded protein: CASSLEASGNDETQYF.

The table lists this clonotype with many counts. The gene calls are TRBV6-4 and TRBJ2-3, with 14 nucleotides matching TRBD2. The CDR3 has 19 amino acids. Looked up from germline, CDR1 is MRHNA and CDR2 is SNTAGT. The junction had 7 bases not matched to a gene; V was cut back by 2 bases and J by 0 bases. Written as DNA, the CDR3 is TGTGCCAGCAGTGACCCGGGACTAGCGGGAGACACTAGCACAGATACGCAGTATTTT. This encodes CASSDPGLAGDTSTDTQYF.

The sample holds many counts of this clonotype. The rearrangement joins TRBV12-5 to TRBJ2-5; D remains unclear. CDR1 LGHNT and CDR2 FRNRAP come from the germline V gene. This CDR3 has 12 residues. Trimming left V 2 bases short and J 5 bases short, with 6 bases between. The CDR3 loop reads CASGLNLETQYF. The CDR3 nucleotides are TGTGCTAGTGGTTTGAATTTGGAGACCCAGTACTTC.

Remarks on this clonotype: This sequence is one base from a far larger clone and is likely a read error. V is TRBV11-2 and J is TRBJ2-3; no definite D call. The J call may be incorrect, as the DNA end agrees better with TRBJ2-7. The CDR3 runs 15 residues. Germline V lookup: CDR1 SGHAT, CDR2 FQNNGV. The CDR3 region is CASSPRVSSYNEQYF. DNA for the CDR3: TGTGCCAGCAGCCCACGGGTGAGCTCCTACAATGAGCAGTACTTC.

The chain joins TRBV20-1 to TRBJ1-4; 7 positions match TRBD1. The J segment lost 5 bases and the V segment lost 0 bases, leaving 9 bases of the junction unmatched. CDR3 length: 16 residues. Germline V gene sequence: CDR1 DFQATT, CDR2 SNEGSKA (reference sequence). The CDR3 loop is CSARDLQTGTNEKLFF. The CDR3 DNA follows: TGCAGTGCTAGAGATCTCCAGACAGGGACAAATGAAAAACTGTTTTTT.

The table lists this clonotype with a few counts. The chain joins TRBV10-1 to TRBJ2-2; 10 bases agree with TRBD2. Germline loops: CDR1 WNHNN, CDR2 SYGVQD (reference sequence). The CDR3 runs 16 residues. V was clipped by 4 bases and J by 5 bases; unmatched bases: 7. CDR3 nucleotides: TGCGCCAGCAGTGGGACTAGCGGTTTGGGGACCGGGGAGCTGTTTTTT. Amino acids: CASSGTSGLGTGELFF.

The chain is built from TRBV7-3 and TRBJ2-3; maybe TRBD2 (6 bases). Germline loops: CDR1 SGHTA, CDR2 FQGTGA. CDR3 size: 15 residues. V was shortened by 2 bases and J by 6 bases, with 15 bases between the two germline ends. Here the CDR3 DNA reads TGTGCCAGCAGCTTAGATCTAAGACGGGGGGATACGCAGTATTTT. This encodes CASSLDLRRGDTQYF.

This clonotype was detected many times. The J gene is TRBJ2-1, the V gene TRBV24-1, with TRBD1 identical over 9 bases. CDR1 is KGHDR and CDR2 is SFDVKD in the germline V gene. The junction had 6 bases not matched to a gene; V was cut back by 4 bases and J by 6 bases. The CDR3 length is 15 residues. The CDR3 here is CATSDSGQGSNEQFF. In DNA, the CDR3 is TGTGCCACCAGTGACTCCGGACAGGGGAGCAATGAGCAGTTCTTC.

V is TRBV9 and J is TRBJ2-1; 7 bases line up with TRBD2. V lost 4 bases to trimming and J lost 10 bases; unmatched junction nucleotides: 11. Germline V gene data show CDR1 as SGDLS and CDR2 as YYNGEE. This CDR3 is 14 amino acids long. In DNA form, the CDR3 reads TGTGCCAGCAGCCCACACCGGGAGGCGGTCGAGCAGTTCTTC. This codes for CASSPHREAVEQFF.